Listed here are 3 T cell receptor beta chains from one sample, sequenced in a study of lymphopenia after photon versus proton radiotherapy. Profiling relied on immunoSEQ multiplex PCR, and the TCRdb table lists in-frame clones only, not all of them. The sample carries approximately 80,000 clones, approximately 82% recorded once. The starting material was peripheral blood, obtained from a patient treated with proton-based radiotherapy. The receptors here all came from a man aged 55 to 69 with pancreatic cancer.

The chain links TRBV28 to TRBJ1-1; D may be TRBD1 (5 bases). This CDR3 spans 13 amino acids. The germline V gene has CDR1 MDHEN and CDR2 SYDVKM. V lost 5 bases and J lost 4, with 11 bases in between. CDR3 nucleotides: TGTGCCAGCAGTCCACTCCAGGGCACTGAAGCTTTCTTT. Its translation: CASSPLQGTEAFF. The full variable domain, its missing parts supplied by reference TRBV28 and TRBJ1-1, is DVKVTQSSRYLVKRTGEKVFLECVQDMDHENMFWYRQDPGLGLRLIYFSYDVKMKEKGDIPEGYSVSREKKERFSLILESASTNQTSMYLCASSPLQGTEAFFGQGTRLTVV.

V and J are TRBV29-1 and TRBJ2-1; 7 positions agree with TRBD2. Germline values: CDR1 SQVTM, CDR2 ANQGSEA. CDR3 size: 13 residues. With V trimmed by 2 bases and J by 7 bases, 5 bases remained unmatched. The CDR3 sequence is CSVEKRGRNEQFF. The CDR3 DNA reads TGCAGCGTTGAAAAGCGGGGAAGGAATGAGCAGTTCTTC.

This sequence joins TRBV5-4 and TRBJ2-1; 8 positions agree with TRBD1. V gave up 4 bases and J gave up 12 bases; unmatched junction bases: 12. This CDR3 has 14 residues. From germline, CDR1 is SGHNT and CDR2 YYREEE (reference sequence). CDR3 bases: TGTGCCAGCAGCCTCCCCAGACAGGGGCGAGCGCAGTTCTTC. This codes for CASSLPRQGRAQFF.